This T cell receptor beta chain was sequenced in a study of blood T cell repertoires in COVID-19. Per the authors' pipeline: Estimation of nucleated cell counts relied on the amplification of reference gene primers. This table comes from immunoSEQ multiplex PCR, and its TCRdb copy is limited to in-frame clones, with some not included. V and J calls plus clone size are reproduced from that table; the DNA served to infer D and trimming. The sample contains around 63,000 clones, about 80% of which appear only once. Trimming removed 5 bases from V and 7 bases from J, with 18 bases in between. Germline V lookup: CDR1 PRHDT, CDR2 FYEKMQ (reference sequence). The CDR3 sequence is 14 residues long.

The sample comprised peripheral blood. J is TRBJ2-7 and V is TRBV13; D is undetermined. The sequence came from a human donor in a cohort sampled during active COVID-19. The CDR3 sequence is CASSAHPSVWEQYF. CDR3 nucleotides: TGTGCCAGCAGCGCCCATCCCAGTGTGTGGGAGCAGTACTTC.